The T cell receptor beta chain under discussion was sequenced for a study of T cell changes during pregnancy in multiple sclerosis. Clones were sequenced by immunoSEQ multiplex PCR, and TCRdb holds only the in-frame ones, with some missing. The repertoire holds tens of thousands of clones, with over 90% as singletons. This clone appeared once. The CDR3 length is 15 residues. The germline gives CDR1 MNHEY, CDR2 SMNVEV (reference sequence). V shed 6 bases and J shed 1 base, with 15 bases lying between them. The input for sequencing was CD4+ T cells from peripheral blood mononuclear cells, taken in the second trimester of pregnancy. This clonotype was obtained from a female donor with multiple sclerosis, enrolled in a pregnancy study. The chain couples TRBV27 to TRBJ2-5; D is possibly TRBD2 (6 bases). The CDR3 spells CASSPRGTLQETQYF. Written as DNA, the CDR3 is TGTGCCAGCAGCCCTCGGGGGACCCTCCAAGAGACCCAGTACTTC.